Here is one T cell receptor (beta chain) with its context. The data belong to a study of T cell responses to AZD1222 COVID-19 vaccine. Germline CDR1 SQVTM, CDR2 ANQGSEA. Trimming cost V 6 bases and J 3 bases; bases outside gene matches: 5. The CDR3 sequence is 14 residues long. Clones were sequenced by immunoSEQ multiplex PCR, and TCRdb holds only the in-frame ones, with some missing. The repertoire consists of 120,000 to 150,000 clones, with roughly 91% occurring once and the leading ten covering 2.5% to 3.5%. The sequence came from an adult who received the AZD1222 COVID-19 vaccine. The chain employs TRBV29-1 and TRBJ2-1; 10 bases agree with TRBD2. The specimen was peripheral blood, collected 28 days after the second AZD1222 dose. CDR3 sequence: CSVSGLADYNEQFF. DNA for the CDR3: TGCAGCGTATCAGGACTAGCGGACTACAATGAGCAGTTCTTC.